These 18 T cell receptor beta chains share one sample of origin, sequenced in a study of T-cell reconstitution after alpha-beta-depleted transplantation in children. The library targeted TCRbeta and was prepared with unique molecular identifiers. One entry per CDR3 protein results from TCRdb running MiXCR on the PCR reads. The top ten hold over 2.5% of the sample, which has hundreds of thousands of distinct CDR3 sequences, more than 10% seen once. The material sequenced was PBMCs from the stem cell graft donor, taken from the stem cell graft. The receptor source for this set is a human donor who donated a stem cell graft to a child with acute lymphoblastic leukemia.

This clonotype was detected ten times or more. The V call is TRBV4-1, the J call TRBJ2-1; D is possibly TRBD1 or TRBD2 (5 bases each). V lost 0 bases and J 3 bases, leaving 12 bases between the germline ends. The CDR3 has 16 amino acids. The germline V gene encodes CDR1 MGHRA and CDR2 YSYEKL. In DNA, the CDR3 is TGCGCCAGCAGCCAAGATTACGGGACGTTCTACAATGAGCAGTTCTTC. As protein: CASSQDYGTFYNEQFF.

This clonotype was picked up many times. This chain connects TRBV5-1 to TRBJ2-3, with TRBD1 as a possible D gene (8 bases). V dropped 4 bases and J dropped 3 bases, with 18 bases sitting between them. Germline-derived CDR1 and CDR2 are SGHRS and YFSETQ. The CDR3 runs 16 residues. CDR3 sequence reads: CASSLRQGRGTDTQYF. For the CDR3, the DNA is TGCGCCAGCAGCCTAAGACAGGGGCGGGGGACAGATACGCAGTATTTT.

This clonotype has a count of ten or more. V usage is TRBV12-3 or TRBV12-4 and J usage is TRBJ1-2; TRBD1 might be the D (6 bases). CDR3 length: 13 residues. The V end lost 10 bases, the J end lost 7 bases, and 19 bases lay between the germline ends. The CDR3 nucleotides are TGTGCCACCCACGGGGGCTATTGGGGTGGCTACACCTTC. This encodes CATHGGYWGGYTF.

This clonotype occurred many times. This chain uses TRBV6-2 or TRBV6-3 with TRBJ2-1; no firm D call. The CDR3 totals 14 residues. Trimming stripped 6 bases from V and 2 bases from J, with 11 bases between. Germline CDR1 and CDR2: MNHEY and SVGEGT. CDR3 nucleotide sequence: TGTGCCAGCAGCCGCCCTGAGCCCTACAATGAGCAGTTCTTC. Protein: CASSRPEPYNEQFF.

This clonotype was observed many times. CDR3 protein: CASSGQVEQFF. The CDR3 nucleotides are TGCGCCAGCAGCGGCCAGGTCGAGCAGTTCTTC. This chain uses TRBV5-1 with TRBJ2-1; D is unresolved. This CDR3 is 11 amino acids long. V was trimmed by 4 bases and J by 10 bases, leaving 9 bases between them. Germline loops: CDR1 SGHRS, CDR2 YFSETQ.

This clonotype was seen ten or more times. V is TRBV6-5 and J is TRBJ2-4, with D perhaps TRBD2 (5 bases). The CDR3 has 14 amino acids. V lost 0 bases to trimming and J lost 8 bases, with 11 bases between them. CDR1 is MNHEY, CDR2 SVGAGI, per germline. In nucleotides, the CDR3 is TGTGCCAGCAGTTACTCGCCGACGAGGGACATTCAGTACTTC. Protein sequence: CASSYSPTRDIQYF.

This chain connects TRBV20-1 to TRBJ2-3, with D uncertain. CDR1 is DFQATT, CDR2 SNEGSKA, per germline (reference sequence). The CDR3 is 11 residues long. Trimming removed 4 bases at V and 4 bases at J, with 6 bases between. The CDR3 region has the DNA TGCAGTGCTAACCATGCAGATACGCAGTATTTT. It is translated as CSANHADTQYF.

Details on this clonotype: A read error is possible here, since a much larger clone lies one base away. V usage is TRBV6-1 and J usage is TRBJ1-2; TRBD1 is a possible D gene (5 bases). This CDR3 has 14 residues. Per the germline V gene, CDR1 is MNHNS and CDR2 is SASEGT. Trimming cost V 6 bases and J 7 bases, with 18 bases left between them. CDR3 protein: CASSRGLGVFGYTF. CDR3 nucleotide sequence: TGTGCCAGCAGCCGTGGACTGGGGGTCTTTGGCTACACCTTC.

There are many counts of this clonotype. This sequence joins TRBV5-4 and TRBJ1-1; TRBD1 matches at 7 bases. In germline, CDR1 is SGHNT, CDR2 YYREEE (reference sequence). The J segment lost 4 bases and the V segment lost 1 base, leaving 4 bases of the junction unmatched. The CDR3 has 14 residues. CDR3 in amino acids: CASSLFRGTTEAFF. The CDR3 coding sequence is TGTGCCAGCAGCTTGTTCAGGGGGACCACTGAAGCTTTCTTT.

This clonotype was found many times. The V gene is TRBV5-1, the J gene TRBJ2-7, with no clear D. Trimming pared 2 bases from V and 2 bases from J, leaving 11 bases between. Germline CDR1 SGHRS, CDR2 YFSETQ. The length of the CDR3 is 14 residues. The CDR3 DNA reads as TGCGCCAGCAGCTTTAAAGGCGTGACCTACGAGCAGTACTTC. This sequence encodes CASSFKGVTYEQYF.

This clonotype has ten or more counts. This chain's CDR3 is CASSARDYLTYEQYF. The CDR3 DNA sequence: TGTGCCAGCAGCGCCCGGGACTACTTAACCTACGAGCAGTACTTC. This chain uses TRBV9 with TRBJ2-7; TRBD2 matches at 7 bases. Trimming cost V 3 bases and J 2 bases; bases outside gene matches: 8. Germline V gene sequence: CDR1 SGDLS, CDR2 YYNGEE. The CDR3 is made up of 15 amino acids.

This clonotype was observed at least ten times. The chain employs TRBV5-1 and TRBJ1-1, with TRBD1 matching over 12 bases. With 4 bases clipped from V and 1 base from J, the junction kept 14 bases outside the gene matches. Germline V gene sequence: CDR1 SGHRS, CDR2 YFSETQ. The CDR3 totals 19 residues. The CDR3 bases are TGCGCCAGCAGCCCGGGGGACAGGGGGCGACGGAAGGAGAACACTGAAGCTTTCTTT. Amino acid sequence: CASSPGDRGRRKENTEAFF.

There are many counts of this clonotype. V is TRBV6-5 and J is TRBJ1-6; D perhaps matches TRBD1 (5 bases). Germline V lookup: CDR1 MNHEY, CDR2 SVGAGI. CDR3 length equals 14 residues. Trimming took 6 bases from V and 9 from J, leaving 15 bases between them. This CDR3 reads CASSRQLPTSPLHF. CDR3 nucleotide sequence: TGTGCCAGCAGCCGACAGTTACCGACTTCACCCCTCCACTTT.

This clonotype was detected only a few times. This chain joins TRBV20-1 and TRBJ1-6, with D perhaps TRBD1 (6 bases). This CDR3 region has 14 residues. Trimming left V 0 bases short and J 3 bases short, with 6 bases between. The V gene's germline CDR1 is DFQATT and CDR2 SNEGSKA (reference sequence). Written as DNA, the CDR3 is TGCAGTGCTAGAGACAGGGGCTATAATTCACCCCTCCACTTT. Translating it yields CSARDRGYNSPLHF.

This clonotype has ten or more counts. The rearrangement joins TRBV10-3 to TRBJ2-7; 9 bases fit TRBD1. J lost 2 bases, V lost 2 bases, and 13 bases had no gene match. Germline V gene sequence: CDR1 ENHRY, CDR2 SYGVKD. The CDR3 contains 18 residues. The CDR3 region is CAISEKLQGARNPYEQYF. CDR3 bases: TGTGCCATCAGTGAGAAATTACAGGGGGCGCGAAACCCCTACGAGCAGTACTTC.

The chain uses TRBV18 and TRBJ2-7; no clear D. Germline-derived CDR1 and CDR2 are KGHSH and LQKENI. Trimming removed 1 base at V and 1 base at J, with 8 bases between. The CDR3 loop spans 14 amino acids. The CDR3 region has the DNA TGTGCCAGCTCACCACAGTCGGGTTCCTACGAGCAGTACTTC. This codes for CASSPQSGSYEQYF.

V is TRBV3-1 and J is TRBJ2-1; weak D call: TRBD2 (6 bases). Germline V gene data show CDR1 as LGHDT and CDR2 as YNNKEL (reference sequence). The V end was cut by 6 bases, the J end by 0 bases, with 12 bases between. The CDR3 length is 15 residues. The CDR3 is CASRPSEGSYNEQFF. The CDR3 DNA sequence: TGTGCCAGCAGGCCTAGCGAGGGCTCCTACAATGAGCAGTTCTTC.

This clonotype was detected many times. The chain uses TRBV9 and TRBJ2-7, with TRBD1 matching over 10 bases. Unmatched junction bases numbered 13, after V lost 3 bases and J lost 1 base. This CDR3 is 18 amino acids long. The germline gives CDR1 SGDLS, CDR2 YYNGEE. CDR3 sequence reads: CASSDPTEGQGTSYEQYF. CDR3 sequence (DNA): TGTGCCAGCAGCGACCCAACAGAGGGACAGGGGACATCCTACGAGCAGTACTTC.